These T cell receptor beta chains were read from a single sample in a study of PD-1 blockade in classical Hodgkin lymphoma. Libraries were prepared by immunoSEQ multiplex PCR; TCRdb keeps only in-frame clonotypes and omits some of them. There are roughly 100,000 clones in the sample; roughly nine tenths occur only once, and 15% to 20% lies in the top ten. The sample in question was peripheral blood mononuclear cells (PBMCs), obtained before the fourth cycle of nivolumab. The receptors originated from a human donor with classical Hodgkin lymphoma. CDR3s leave out the opening cysteine and the closing phenylalanine or tryptophan.

J	V	CDR3
TRBJ2-6	TRBV5-6	ASSLWTSGTISGANVLT
TRBJ2-6	TRBV15	ATSGAFSSGANVLT
TRBJ2-2	TRBV5-1	ASGGADITGELF
.	TRBV30	AWRGVGRPIYEQY
TRBJ1-1	TRBV6-5	ASSYYGGNPSTEAF
TRBJ2-7	TRBV11-3	ASSLERGWTGVIFYEQY
TRBJ1-5	TRBV19	ASSIAPGQGLPSGNQPQH
TRBJ2-1	TRBV2	ASSGLAGGGEQF
TRBJ1-1	TRBV5-6	ASSRGQMNTEAF
TRBJ2-1	TRBV27	ASSLQGFTYNEQF
TRBJ1-1	TRBV10-3	AISDQEGVNTEAF
TRBJ2-3	TRBV27	ASSFQRVTDTQY
TRBJ2-1	TRBV19	ASSGLAGGYNEQF
TRBJ2-1	TRBV29-1	SVVETGIRLNEQF
TRBJ2-3	TRBV5-1	ASSLAKRERDTQY
TRBJ2-7	TRBV6-5	ASSVAGTGSYEQY
TRBJ2-3	TRBV5-1	ASSLEVSGGADTQY
TRBJ2-3	TRBV9	ASSPGTGLDTDTQY
TRBJ2-3	TRBV7-9	ASSPPRGGPSTDTQY
TRBJ1-3	TRBV7-9	ASSPYAGLSGNTIY
TRBJ2-1	TRBV11-2	TSSLGTSGNEQF
TRBJ2-7	TRBV4-1	ASSQEDRGTYEQY
TRBJ2-1	TRBV7-2	ASGGRTGLYNEQF
TRBJ2-7	TRBV18	ASSASGGHEQY
TRBJ1-1	TRBV28	ASSLLSAEAF
TRBJ2-5	TRBV6-5	ASSKTGGLQETQY
TRBJ2-5	TRBV5-1	ASSVGPPVFSYLETQY
TRBJ1-5	TRBV2	ASSGGHSSNQPQH
TRBJ2-6	TRBV6-5	ASSWGQRGANVLT
TRBJ2-7	TRBV2	ASSEWREQY
TRBJ1-5	TRBV20-1	SVGVEPQH
TRBJ2-7	TRBV13	ASSYFWDTDSYEQY
TRBJ1-5	TRBV6-6	ASTSRGGIQPQH
TRBJ1-5	TRBV5-6	ASSFGQGNQPQH
TRBJ2-7	TRBV30	AWRIAGGGEQY
TRBJ2-3	TRBV7-9	ASSLRDRVGPDTQY
TRBJ2-7	TRBV20-1	SAYNYEQY
TRBJ2-1	TRBV6-5	ASSLAGGSDEQF
TRBJ2-4	TRBV5-4	ASSAGQAAKNIQY
TRBJ2-5	TRBV28	ASSFVAGQYLQRETQY
TRBJ1-3	TRBV5-1	ASSGTGARFSGNTIY
TRBJ1-2	TRBV4-1	ASSQEAGKYGYT
TRBJ2-7	TRBV28	ASSPTVSWVNDSYEQY
TRBJ2-2	TRBV2	ASLRDHLGTGELF
TRBJ2-7	TRBV10-2	ASSETSATPYEQY
TRBJ2-1	TRBV10-1	ASKRERWDEQF
TRBJ2-7	TRBV5-4	ASSPPGRVYEQY
TRBJ2-1	TRBV5-1	ASRVGGNEQF
TRBJ2-2	TRBV7-9	ASSPRLAGETGELF
TRBJ1-5	TRBV5-8	ASSFYLSNQPQH
TRBJ2-2	TRBV19	ASSRDSPPGELF
TRBJ2-3	TRBV9	ASSVGQGTDTQY
TRBJ2-7	TRBV6-6	ASSGRTGIPYEQY